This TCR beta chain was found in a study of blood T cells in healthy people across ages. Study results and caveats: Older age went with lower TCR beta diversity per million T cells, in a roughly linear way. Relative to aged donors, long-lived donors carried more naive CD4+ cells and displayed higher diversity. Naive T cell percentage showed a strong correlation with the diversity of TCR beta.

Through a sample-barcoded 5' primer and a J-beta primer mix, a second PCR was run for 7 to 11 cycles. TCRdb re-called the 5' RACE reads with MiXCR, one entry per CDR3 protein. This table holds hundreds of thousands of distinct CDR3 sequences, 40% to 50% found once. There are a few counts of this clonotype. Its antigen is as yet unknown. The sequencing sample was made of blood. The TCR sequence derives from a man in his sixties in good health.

CDR3 sequence: CASSPDLAGGSNTQYF. The CDR3 DNA reads as TGTGCCAGCAGTCCAGACCTAGCGGGGGGCTCCAATACGCAGTATTTT. V usage is TRBV2 and J usage is TRBJ2-3; 11 bases match TRBD2. CDR1 is SNHLY and CDR2 is FYNNEI in the germline V gene. This CDR3 is built from 16 residues. The trim removed 5 bases at V and 7 bases at J, leaving 11 bases unmatched.